The sequence of this T cell receptor (beta chain) was determined in a study of blood T cell repertoires in COVID-19. Produced via immunoSEQ multiplex PCR; TCRdb's table is partial and in-frame only. This table has 250,000 to 350,000 clones, more than 85% appearing once. CDR3 length: 18 residues. The germline CDR1 and CDR2 sequences are MNHEY and SVGEGT. V was pared by 2 bases and J by 0 bases, with 9 bases of the junction left unmatched. This chain joins TRBV6-2 or TRBV6-3 and TRBJ2-5; 10 bases fit TRBD2. What was sequenced was PBMCs or T cells enriched from blood (not recorded which). This sequence originates from a woman aged 25-40 years who had recovered from COVID-19. CDR3 nucleotides: TGTGCCAGCAGTTACCGACAGCGGGGGGGCCTATACCAAGAGACCCAGTACTTC. This codes for CASSYRQRGGLYQETQYF.